What follows is one T cell receptor beta chain and its context. The target of this receptor is not known. The cohort comprised some 730 healthy bone marrow donors. At the time of sampling, every cohort member was nominally healthy, though immune exposures that went unrecorded were likely present. The donor was CMV seronegative and was included in the group of a few hundred seronegative cohort members. Each donor provided a peripheral blood sample, and peripheral blood mononuclear cells were used for TCR beta sequencing. Genomic DNA extraction from the blood cell samples was performed with the Qiagen DNeasy Blood Extraction Kit. The data were obtained in a study of cytomegalovirus exposure and HLA in healthy donors (dated by TCRdb to the late 2010s). With regard to the full study: An earlier analysis of some 500 of the donors reported about 290 Gb of sequence data and 117 million unique TCR beta sequences from about 200 million T cells. Using immunosequencing, the study profiled T cell repertoires from fewer than 700 subjects and related those repertoires to cytomegalovirus serostatus. In an earlier analysis of 500 to 650 of the donors, high-throughput TCR beta sequencing was used to judge whether each TCR beta V gene segment behaved as functional or pseudogenic. Of the roughly 400 genotyped donors, about 80% fell in the genetic ancestry cluster associated with self-reported Caucasian donors. The later analysis used no new phenotypic data to find candidate immune exposures, relying instead on TCR beta sequences and their occurrence across donors. The study aimed to test whether cataloging public T cell receptors could reveal signatures of past pathogen exposure. A later analysis re-analyzed previously published TCR beta repertoires from 660 or so donors and added high-resolution HLA genotyping to study TCR occurrence patterns. Alongside the repertoire data, information on donor age, sex, ethnicity and CMV serostatus was compiled. To predict cytomegalovirus infection status, the study brought together high-throughput TCR immunosequencing, statistical association of individual TCRs with disease status, and machine learning. HLA typing included class I and class II loci at four-digit resolution. The number of donors typed differed by locus, with roughly 620-630 for A, B, C, DRB1 and DQB1, roughly 520 for DQA1, nearly 610 for DPA1, and roughly 450 for DPB1. A later genetic analysis used genome-wide SNP genotypes for about 55% of the 666 donors, treating that subset as a discovery cohort. Among some 410 genotyped donors of the cohort, an average of around 220,000 unique TCR beta nucleotide sequences was sequenced per donor, of which approximately 19% were non-productive. Because of strong linkage in the cohort, 4 to 6 DR-DQ haplotypes were treated as single units for association and clustering. About 280 gigabases of sequencing data and some 85 million unique TCR sequences were included in an early release covering about 700 HLA-typed donors. In addition to the first cohort of hundreds of subjects, a separate validation cohort of some 120 different subjects was used. Every discovery cohort repertoire had been produced on one sequencing platform. Findings and caveats that apply to the study as a whole: A further reported finding was that TCR beta sequences accurately predicted the HLA-A and HLA-B alleles for most subjects in the first cohort. According to the authors, the approach could potentially be generalized to other disease states and immunological phenotypes. According to a later genetic analysis, donors in an Asian-associated ancestry cluster had fewer N-insertions in productive TCRs than the approximately 610-donor mean. When HLA alleles, especially DR and DQ, strongly co-occurred, TCR associations were difficult to assign to individual alleles. A later analysis found that HLA-associated TCR beta chains were more clonally expanded and had lower generation probabilities than equally common non-associated chains. A later analysis found that TCR association rates varied across HLA loci, with DRB1 alleles showing the most associated TCRs and HLA-C alleles the fewest. In both the original and validation cohorts, the classifier was reported to diagnose cytomegalovirus status with high specificity and sensitivity. A few of the identified cytomegalovirus-associated TCR beta chains were confirmed in vitro to be specific for cytomegalovirus antigens. A total of roughly 160 TCR beta chains were listed by the study as associated with cytomegalovirus. The only immune exposure information available for the cohort was CMV serostatus. Most TCR sequences were observed very rarely across donors, whereas some public TCRs were present in many individuals. Only TCR beta chains were sequenced in this cohort, and the absence of alpha or paired-chain data limited detectable features. Broadly in line with IMGT annotations, most TCR beta V segments showed up in productive rearrangements about 90% or about 30% of the time in an earlier analysis of some 590 of the donors. The sequencing pipeline was judged likely to have produced a cluster of highly shared sequence variants as a technical artifact. Some 16 rarely observed V segments, including chromosome 9 orphons, were excluded from the earlier analysis of several hundred of the donors because counts were too low. A later genetic analysis associated a missense DCLRE1C variant with V-gene and J-gene trimming of TCR beta chains, and an independent cohort replicated the association. In a later analysis, 16,951 TCR beta sequences were associated with specific HLA alleles at a false discovery rate of 0.05. Correlated functional status among segregating V segments might be attributable to linkage disequilibrium, but an unknown experimental factor could not be ruled out. Because some donors lacked HLA typing at each locus, the association tests relied only on the typed subset. The presence/absence analyses assumed that sequencing depth was roughly uniform across donors, and that assumption may not be true. A later analysis found that most CMV-associated TCR beta chains appeared HLA-restricted, with HLA associations seemingly driven largely by CMV exposure. Several of the top co-occurrence clusters appeared to be linked to parvovirus B19, influenza, CMV and Epstein-Barr virus, according to a later analysis. Some IMGT-functional V segments, including TRBV6-2 and TRBV6-3, could not be told apart with the 87-base-pair reads, so those segments were excluded.

Preparation of the library involved the immunoSEQ multiplex PCR assay. A mixture of 60 forward primers for TCR Vbeta segments and 13 reverse primers for TCR Jbeta segments was used in the multiplex PCR. The CDR3 region of rearranged TCR beta genes was amplified from genomic DNA by a multiplex PCR assay. On the Illumina HiSeq System, the amplified TCR beta libraries were sequenced as 87-base-pair reads. Concerning the study's data processing: In a later analysis, 77 million or so unique TCR beta chains were counted across the approximately 640 repertoires, and approximately 11 million of these chains were shared by at least two donors. To remove PCR and sequencing errors, raw reads were error-corrected and collapsed into unique sequences using a nearest-neighbor algorithm that merged closely related sequences. V, D and J gene segments were assigned by aligning CDR3 sequences to IMGT reference sequences. Each retained sequence needed at least a six-nucleotide match to both a V gene segment and a J gene segment. Rearrangements were called productive when the CDR3 lacked stop codons and stayed in frame with V and J; all others were non-productive. Following IMGT convention, CDR3 was defined as the stretch from the second conserved V-encoded cysteine up to the conserved J-encoded phenylalanine. The earlier analysis of about 610 of the donors excluded sequences that lacked an unambiguous match to a single V gene segment. In an earlier analysis of a few hundred of the donors, V segments were called functional above 56.7% productive rearrangements and were called segregating when the between-donor standard deviation exceeded 5%. A statistical classification framework was built for diagnosing cytomegalovirus status from the catalog of TCR beta chain sequences. In a later analysis, V and J genes were assigned by comparing TCR nucleotide sequences against IMGT/GENE-DB human TR gene sequences. A later analysis assigned CDR3 sequences and most-parsimonious VDJ recombination scenarios with the TCRdist pipeline. A later analysis defined each TCR beta chain by its CDR3 amino acid sequence plus V-gene family, and excluded reads lacking a unique V-gene family. In a later analysis, around 600 highly shared, low-generation-probability nucleotide sequences were removed to address suspected cross-contamination and a sequencing artifact. For each public chain, a later analysis derived a clonal expansion index from normalized ranks of inferred template counts within each repertoire. In a later analysis, generation probabilities were computed with a VDJ recombination model fitted to out-of-frame rearrangements, and the resulting probabilities were checked against IGoR. Hypergeometric tests were used in a later analysis to score TCR-TCR, TCR-HLA and TCR-CMV co-occurrence, with a repertoire-size bias correction applied to the TCR pairs. A later analysis estimated false discovery rates by permuting HLA or CMV assignments 20 times. In a later analysis, co-occurring TCRs were grouped using DBSCAN, with TCRdist sequence similarity added in when clustering inside HLA-allele-positive subsets. Co-occurrence clustering excluded repertoires with fewer than 30,000 or more than 120,000 public chains, plus five with anomalous nucleotide sharing. The table comes from immuneACCESS by way of TCRdb, which keeps in-frame sequences with V and J called. Part of the clones is missing from these tables; in studies checked, under half for an unresolved V gene and the rest for unknown reasons. The DNA gave D and trimming, while V, J and clone size come from that table. The data table for this sample lists about 200,000 clones. The ten most abundant clones make up less than 0.9% of the sample.

Trimming takes 6 bases from V and 3 bases from J, and the germline ends sit 15 bases apart. CDR1 and CDR2 (KGHSH, LQKENI) derive from the germline V gene. The CDR3 sequence holds 15 residues, the cysteine and phenylalanine included. Only the CDR3 DNA stays, 45 bases, in frame from base 1. The clonotype originates from a boy younger than 18 in good health and CMV-seronegative. The sequence joins TRBV18 to TRBJ1-5, and perhaps TRBD1 as D gene, on 6 matching bases. Sequencing used PBMCs. The nucleotide sequence is TGTGCCAGCTCCCCGAGGGGGGGGAACAATCAGCCCCAGCATTTT. This encodes CASSPRGGNNQPQHF. Full variable domain (CDR3 extended with the reference TRBV18 and TRBJ1-5 proteins): NAGVMQNPRHLVRRRGQEARLRCSPMKGHSHVYWYRQLPEEGLKFMVYLQKENIIDESGMPKERFSAEFPKEGPSILRIQQVVRGDSAAYFCASSPRGGNNQPQHFGDGTRLSIL.